This T cell receptor beta chain was sequenced for a study of cytomegalovirus exposure and HLA in healthy donors. Overall study findings and caveats: About 180 TCR beta chains were listed as cytomegalovirus-associated. The authors judged a highly shared variant cluster likely a sequencing artifact. Testing in vitro showed three CMV-associated chains specific for CMV antigens.

For this clone: Its antigen is not known.

The PCR ran on 60 Vbeta and 13 Jbeta primers. The data were produced by immunoSEQ multiplex PCR, yet TCRdb's version contains in-frame clones alone and is incomplete. The data contain approximately 74,000 clones, about 77% of them singletons. The junction had 8 bases not matched to a gene; V was cut back by 9 bases and J by 7 bases. Germline V CDR1 and CDR2: SNHLY, FYNNEI. This CDR3 has 13 residues. Regarding donors, all were healthy bone marrow donors. The TCR originated in a man in his forties in good health and CMV-seronegative. The sample taken for sequencing was PBMCs. The chain employs TRBV2 and TRBJ2-1; 8 bases are shared with TRBD2. CDR3 DNA sequence: TGTGCCAGTGGAGCGGGGGCTGGGAATGAGCAGTTCTTC. This gives the protein CASGAGAGNEQFF.